The clone carrying this T cell receptor (beta chain) was seen many times. The sample is drawn from a study of Graves' ophthalmopathy and Graves' hyperthyroidism. The germline CDR1 and CDR2 sequences are SGHAT and FQNNGV. After removal of 2 bases from V and 5 bases from J, the junction contained 5 bases not matched to a gene. CDR3 length: 14 amino acids. Amplification of the TCR beta CDR3 regions used RNA transcripts (as template). Amplification began with first-round RT-PCR using HTBI primers, then second-round multiplex PCR was performed. TCRdb independently ran MiXCR on the multiplex PCR reads; one entry per CDR3 protein. Seen here are under 800,000 distinct CDR3 sequences, approximately 22% observed once, and the top ten hold approximately 6.5%.

Sequenced material: peripheral blood. The TCR sequence derives from a young woman with stable Graves' hyperthyroidism. Some clones in this sample may be carry-over from other donors' samples. The V gene is TRBV11-2, the J gene TRBJ1-1; 7 nucleotides line up with TRBD1. CDR3 amino acids: CASSLRTGWTEAFF. For the CDR3, the DNA is TGTGCCAGCAGCTTACGGACAGGATGGACTGAAGCTTTCTTT.